This TCR beta chain is drawn from a study of cytomegalovirus exposure and HLA in healthy donors. The study, taken as a whole, reports: Researchers reportedly found TCR beta sequences accurately predicted most subjects' HLA-A and HLA-B alleles. Later, an analysis showed that TCR beta chains associated with HLA were more clonally expanded than others that were equally common. In a later analysis, an Asian-associated ancestry cluster reportedly showed fewer N-insertions than the roughly 730-donor mean.

Details on this clone: Its antigen is unidentified.

Primers included in the PCR were 60 Vbeta and 13 Jbeta primers. The assay was immunoSEQ multiplex PCR, and TCRdb's table has in-frame clones only and misses some. The table lists about 98,000 clones, roughly 77% of them singletons. Germline lookup yields CDR1 SGHRS and CDR2 YFSETQ. V lost 1 base to trimming and J lost 8 bases, with 16 bases between them. This CDR3 has 16 amino acids. The rearrangement links TRBV5-1 to TRBJ1-6, with D hard to call. The TCR comes from a man in his forties in good health and CMV-seronegative. Sequencing was done on a sample of PBMCs. The CDR3 loop is CASSLSPGAHDSPLHF. For the CDR3, the DNA is TGCGCCAGCAGCTTGAGTCCGGGAGCGCATGATTCACCCCTCCACTTT.